The rows below give T cell receptor beta chains drawn from one sample of a study of T-cell reconstitution after alpha-beta-depleted transplantation in children. TCRdb itself ran the PCR reads through MiXCR, one entry per CDR3 protein. The profile shows 65,000 to 90,000 distinct CDR3 sequences, approximately 10% of them singletons. This specimen consisted of PBMCs, obtained before TCRalphabeta/CD19-depleted stem cell transplant. All receptors come from a boy aged 5-17 years with acute myeloid leukemia, due to receive a stem cell transplant. Each CDR3 is given without its conserved first and last residue. A D gene is named only where the DNA matches it firmly.

V gene	J gene	D gene	CDR3 protein
TRBV4-2	TRBJ1-5	.	ASSQDVGQPQH
TRBV12-3/TRBV12-4	TRBJ2-7	.	ASSLGAYEQY
TRBV5-1	TRBJ2-5	.	ASSFLQQETQY
TRBV6-5	TRBJ1-5	.	ASSSGGVQPQH
TRBV4-3	TRBJ2-1	.	ASSQDVTRGLEQF
TRBV30	TRBJ1-5	.	AWSAINSNQPQH
TRBV6-5	TRBJ2-7	TRBD1	ASSFGTGGEQY
TRBV5-1	TRBJ1-6	TRBD1	ASSVAGTGASPLH
TRBV7-9	TRBJ1-4	.	ASSLATGLGEKLF
TRBV5-1	TRBJ1-1	TRBD1	ASSANRGRTEAF
TRBV29-1	TRBJ2-1	.	SVRGRGTGSYNEQF
TRBV28	TRBJ1-5	.	ASSLSGAGRQPQH
TRBV24-1	TRBJ1-2	.	ATSPTENYGYT
TRBV5-4	TRBJ2-1	TRBD2	ASSGLAGGQRAYNEQF
TRBV27	TRBJ1-6	TRBD1	ASSFDRGRSPLH
TRBV9	TRBJ2-1	TRBD2	ASRATGTSFNEQF
TRBV29-1	TRBJ1-1	.	SVVGATPTEAF
TRBV7-9	TRBJ2-5	.	ASHRIQETQY
TRBV28	TRBJ2-7	.	ASRGGPRYEQY
TRBV7-8	TRBJ2-5	.	ASSFRDPGETQY
TRBV5-1	TRBJ2-5	TRBD2	ANCFSGGHGKTQY
TRBV20-1	TRBJ2-3	TRBD2	SAGSGSRTDTQY
TRBV4-1	TRBJ2-3	TRBD2	ASSHGLAGSTDTQY
TRBV29-1	TRBJ2-4	.	SVLQVSAKNIQY
TRBV7-2	TRBJ2-1	.	ASSPPERLTKYNEQF
TRBV24-1	TRBJ1-1	.	ATSDLYPGRGNTEAF
TRBV28	TRBJ2-2	.	ASSFRPLNTGELF
TRBV7-9	TRBJ1-2	.	ASSPQGLSGYT
TRBV7-9	TRBJ1-5	.	ASSLDPARPQH
TRBV20-1	TRBJ2-7	TRBD2	SALIAGEMVEQY
TRBV2	TRBJ2-4	TRBD1	ASSGQGNIQY
TRBV12-3/TRBV12-4	TRBJ1-6	.	ASRRGYNSPLH
TRBV11-2	TRBJ2-1	TRBD1	ASSLVWDRVNEQF
TRBV30	TRBJ2-1	.	AWRGAQAGRVGYNEQF
TRBV5-5	TRBJ1-1	.	ASKRPPQTEAF
TRBV12-3/TRBV12-4	TRBJ1-2	TRBD1	ASSGTDYGYT
TRBV5-1	TRBJ1-1	.	ASSVGSINTEAF
TRBV6-1	TRBJ2-2	.	ASSSPVGGDPGTGELF
TRBV27	TRBJ2-2	.	ASSLVGRAGELF
TRBV20-1	TRBJ2-5	.	SAREETQY
TRBV7-9	TRBJ2-3	TRBD2	ASSAPTTSGGADTQY
TRBV20-1	TRBJ2-3	.	CASPLGGRTDTQY
TRBV20-1	TRBJ1-5	TRBD1	SVRAGTAQH